This TCR beta chain was recorded in a study of T-cell memory formation after mild COVID-19. The study, taken as a whole, reports: The authors left the SARS-CoV-2 specificity of second-wave clones peaking on day 37 unconfirmed. Among contracting clones, CD4+ were mainly CM/EM and CD8+ enriched in EMRA.

Trimming pared 4 bases from V and 2 bases from J, leaving 16 bases between. The CDR3 contains 15 residues. Per germline, CDR1 SGHKS and CDR2 YYEKEE (reference sequence). A 5'RACE reaction primed in the constant segment made cDNA libraries of TCR alpha and TCR beta, and these carried sample barcodes and UMIs. MiXCR, run by TCRdb on the 5' RACE reads, gives a single entry per CDR3 protein. Found here are about 180,000 distinct CDR3 sequences, roughly 18% of them singletons; the top ten hold roughly 3.7%. This clonotype was counted only a few times. Its matching antigen is unknown. Sequencing input: PBMCs or a T cell subset sorted from them (not recorded which). The chain uses TRBV5-5 and TRBJ2-7; either TRBD1 or TRBD2 may fit D (5 bases each). The TCR was taken from a man aged 18-30 years who had mild COVID-19 (a few samples of this study predate the infection). Cell type and time point are not known. CDR3 nucleotide sequence: TGTGCCAGCAGCGTCGGGGCGACAAACCCCTACGAGCAGTACGTC. This sequence encodes CASSVGATNPYEQYV.